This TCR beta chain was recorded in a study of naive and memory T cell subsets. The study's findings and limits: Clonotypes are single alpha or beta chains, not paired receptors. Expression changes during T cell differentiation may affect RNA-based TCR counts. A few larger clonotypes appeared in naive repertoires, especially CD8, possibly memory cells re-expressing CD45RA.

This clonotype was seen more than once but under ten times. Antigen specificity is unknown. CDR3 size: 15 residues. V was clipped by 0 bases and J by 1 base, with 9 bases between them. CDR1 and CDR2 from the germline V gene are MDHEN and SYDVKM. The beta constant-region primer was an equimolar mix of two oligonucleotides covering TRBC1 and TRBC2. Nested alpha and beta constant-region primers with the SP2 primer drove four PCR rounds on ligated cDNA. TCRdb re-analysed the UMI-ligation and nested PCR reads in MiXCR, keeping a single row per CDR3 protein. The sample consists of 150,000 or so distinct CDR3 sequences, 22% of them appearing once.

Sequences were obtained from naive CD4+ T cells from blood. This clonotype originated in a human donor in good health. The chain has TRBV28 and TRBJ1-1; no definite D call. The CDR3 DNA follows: TGTGCCAGCAGTTTATGGGGCGACTCGAACACTGAAGCTTTCTTT. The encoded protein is CASSLWGDSNTEAFF.